This TCR beta chain was observed in a study of cytomegalovirus exposure and HLA in healthy donors. V lost 5 bases to trimming and J lost 4 bases, with 14 bases between them. The germline V gene has CDR1 MNHNS and CDR2 SASEGT. The CDR3 covers 14 residues. Primers included in the PCR were 60 Vbeta and 13 Jbeta primers. Data came from immunoSEQ multiplex PCR; TCRdb stores just in-frame clones and leaves some out. The sample lists about 160,000 clones, around 64% occurring once. This clonotype originated in a woman between 25 and 40 years old in good health and CMV-seronegative. The V and J genes are TRBV6-1 and TRBJ2-5, with D perhaps matching TRBD2 (6 bases). The sequenced sample was PBMCs. The DNA for the CDR3 is TGTGCCAGCAGTCCAAACGGGGGACCAGAGACCCAGTACTTC. Its protein product is CASSPNGGPETQYF.